What follows are 14 T cell receptor beta chains derived from one specimen sequenced in a study of radiation and T cells in renal cell carcinoma. Time point specified: baseline pretreatment blood. The treatment is: 15 Gy SBRT to primary tumor, nephrectomy 4 weeks later. Sequencing was performed with immunoSEQ multiplex PCR; in TCRdb, only in-frame clones are kept and a portion is missing. The sample shows about 140,000 clones, less than 90% of them seen only once. The sequenced sample was blood, obtained from a patient whose treatment included radiotherapy and nephrectomy. The receptors were gathered from a woman between 50 and 59 years old with renal cell carcinoma.

The chain joins TRBV4-2 to TRBJ2-7, with D uncertain. The V end was cut by 0 bases, the J end by 2 bases, with 8 bases between. Germline CDR1 reads LGHNA; CDR2 reads YNFKEQ. This CDR3 comprises 14 residues. CDR3 in DNA: TGTGCCAGCAGCCAAGAGATGTCCCCCTACGAGCAGTACTTC. This translates into CASSQEMSPYEQYF.

Of note for this clone: One end of the junction is discordant with germline, which a read error may explain. The V gene is TRBV28, the J gene TRBJ2-3, with D unresolved. The CDR3 consists of 16 residues. In germline, CDR1 is MDHEN, CDR2 SYDVKM. CDR3 sequence reads: CASSWLTSVVTNTQYF. CDR3 coding DNA: TGTGCCAGCAGTTGGTTAACATCGGTCGTCACAAATACGCAGTATTTT.

This clone appeared a single time. Other DNA sequences of this sample code for an identical CDR3. CDR3 protein: CSARVRETQYF. The DNA of the CDR3 is TGCAGTGCTAGAGTCAGAGAGACCCAGTACTTC. V usage is TRBV20-1 and J usage is TRBJ2-5; D unclear. The CDR3 has 11 amino acids. CDR1 is DFQATT and CDR2 is SNEGSKA in the germline V gene (reference sequence). Trimming stripped 1 base from V and 4 bases from J, with 4 bases between.

The V and J genes are TRBV11-2 and TRBJ1-1; 8 bases fit TRBD1. Germline V gives CDR1 SGHAT, CDR2 FQNNGV. The ends lost 5 bases at V and 4 bases at J; junction bases unmatched: 6. This CDR3 is 14 amino acids long. This chain's CDR3 is CASSQEDRVTEAFF. The CDR3 coding sequence is TGTGCCAGCAGCCAAGAGGACAGGGTCACTGAAGCTTTCTTT.

CDR3 bases: TGTGCCAGCAGAGGGACTAGCGGAGTCTCCTACGAGCAGTACTTC. Translation: CASRGTSGVSYEQYF. This chain links TRBV6-5 with TRBJ2-5; the match to TRBD2 covers 11 bases. Gene TRBJ2-7 matches the end of the DNA better, so the J call may be wrong. The germline gives CDR1 MNHEY, CDR2 SVGAGI. The length of the CDR3 is 15 residues.

The V call is TRBV4-1, the J call TRBJ2-7; no clear D gene. This CDR3 region has 13 residues. CDR1 and CDR2 from the germline V gene are MGHRA and YSYEKL. With 8 bases removed from V and 2 bases from J, the gap between germline ends came to 13 bases. DNA for the CDR3: TGCGCCAGCTCGTATGGGGAAGCCTACGAGCAGTACTTC. Protein sequence: CASSYGEAYEQYF.

This clone has just a few counts. The chain links TRBV18 to TRBJ2-1; perhaps D is TRBD1 or TRBD2 (5 bases each). Germline assignment: CDR1 KGHSH and CDR2 LQKENI. The CDR3 length is 14 residues. V lost 1 base and J 3 bases, leaving 7 bases between the germline ends. CDR3 residues: CASSPRDDYNEQFF. The DNA for the CDR3 is TGTGCCAGCTCACCACGGGACGACTACAATGAGCAGTTCTTC.

This rearrangement joins TRBV7-2 to TRBJ1-3; a weak D match, TRBD1 (5 bases). Germline V lookup: CDR1 SGHTA, CDR2 FQGNSA. The CDR3 length is 14 residues. V gave up 0 bases and J gave up 4 bases, with 7 bases separating them. The CDR3 spells CASSLAGPGNTIYF. The CDR3 DNA follows: TGTGCCAGCAGCTTAGCGGGGCCCGGAAACACCATATATTTT.

CDR3 loop: CASSYSGLAVAPPYEQYF. Written as DNA, the CDR3 is TGTGCCAGCAGCTACTCGGGACTAGCGGTAGCACCACCCTACGAGCAGTACTTC. This rearrangement joins TRBV7-9 to TRBJ2-7; TRBD2 matches at 11 bases. V shed 4 bases and J 2 bases; nucleotides not matched to a gene: 13. Germline V gene lookup returns CDR1 SEHNR and CDR2 FQNEAQ (reference sequence). There are 18 residues in the CDR3.

J is TRBJ1-2 and V is TRBV9; 9 nucleotides match TRBD1. The length of the CDR3 is 14 residues. Germline V gives CDR1 SGDLS, CDR2 YYNGEE. V lost 4 bases and J lost 8; bases outside the gene matches: 9. Here the CDR3 reads CASSSEQGAGGYTF. The CDR3 nucleotides read TGTGCCAGCAGCTCCGAACAGGGGGCGGGCGGCTACACCTTC.

The J gene is TRBJ1-5, the V gene TRBV28; possibly TRBD1 for D (5 bases). The CDR3 extends over 17 amino acids. Between the trimmed V and J ends, which lost 7 bases and 2 bases, there was a span of 21 bases. The germline gives CDR1 MDHEN, CDR2 SYDVKM. CDR3 sequence (DNA): TGTGCCAGCACCAGACTGGGGGGGGTAATGGGCAATCAGCCCCAGCATTTT. This codes for CASTRLGGVMGNQPQHF.

This chain links TRBV9 with TRBJ2-2; TRBD1 aligns across 7 bases. From germline, CDR1 is SGDLS and CDR2 YYNGEE. The ends lost 0 bases at V and 13 bases at J; junction bases unmatched: 6. This CDR3 spans 13 amino acids. CDR3 in amino acids: CASSVAGTARLFF. For the CDR3, the DNA is TGTGCCAGCAGCGTAGCAGGGACAGCAAGGCTGTTTTTT.

The chain is built from TRBV5-1 and TRBJ2-1; unclear D gene. V gave up 0 bases and J gave up 6 bases, with 7 bases separating them. Germline CDR1 reads SGHRS; CDR2 reads YFSETQ. This CDR3 spans 13 amino acids. CDR3 sequence (DNA): TGCGCCAGCAGCTTGGCTATTACCAATGAGCAGTTCTTC. Its protein product is CASSLAITNEQFF.

This sequence joins TRBV11-2 and TRBJ2-5, with D perhaps TRBD2 (5 bases). V was trimmed by 4 bases and J by 4 bases, leaving 19 bases between them. Germline values: CDR1 SGHAT, CDR2 FQNNGV. The CDR3 totals 16 residues. This CDR3 reads CASSSPSAAALETQYF. In DNA, the CDR3 is TGTGCCAGCAGCTCGCCGTCCGCAGCGGCGTTAGAGACCCAGTACTTC.